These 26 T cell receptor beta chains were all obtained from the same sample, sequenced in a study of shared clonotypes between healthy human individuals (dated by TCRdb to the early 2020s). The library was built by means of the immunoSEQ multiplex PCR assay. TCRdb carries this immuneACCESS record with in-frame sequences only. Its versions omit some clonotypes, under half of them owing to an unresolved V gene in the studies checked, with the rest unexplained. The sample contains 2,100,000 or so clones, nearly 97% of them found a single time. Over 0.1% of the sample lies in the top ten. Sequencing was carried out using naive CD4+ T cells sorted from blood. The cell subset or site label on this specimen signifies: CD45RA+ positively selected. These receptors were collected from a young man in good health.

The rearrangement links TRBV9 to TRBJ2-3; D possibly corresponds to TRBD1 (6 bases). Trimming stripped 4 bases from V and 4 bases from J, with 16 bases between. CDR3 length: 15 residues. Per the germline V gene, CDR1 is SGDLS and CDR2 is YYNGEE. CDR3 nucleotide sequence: TGTGCCAGCAGCTCTCGACAGGCGCGAGCAGATACGCAGTATTTT. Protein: CASSSRQARADTQYF.

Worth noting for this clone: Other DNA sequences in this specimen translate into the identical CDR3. Here the CDR3 reads CASSYRANYGYTF. CDR3 in DNA: TGTGCCAGCAGCTACCGGGCAAACTATGGCTACACCTTC. The gene calls are TRBV27 and TRBJ1-2; D gene unclear. This CDR3 has 13 residues. Germline-derived CDR1 and CDR2 are MNHEY and SMNVEV (reference sequence). V lost 6 bases to trimming and J lost 2 bases, with 10 bases between them.

CDR3 DNA: TGCGCCAGCAGTGATGCGAGGCGGGGGGGCTCCTACGAGCAGTACTTC. Its translation is CASSDARRGGSYEQYF. The V and J genes are TRBV10-2 and TRBJ2-7; 9 nucleotides agree with TRBD2. J was trimmed by 0 bases and V by 3 bases; bases with no gene match: 6. In germline, CDR1 is WSHSY, CDR2 SAAADI. The CDR3 has 16 residues.

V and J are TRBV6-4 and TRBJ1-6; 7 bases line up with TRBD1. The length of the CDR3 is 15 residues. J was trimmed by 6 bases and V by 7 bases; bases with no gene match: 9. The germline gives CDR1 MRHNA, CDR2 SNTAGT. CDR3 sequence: CASKMSGQANSPLHF. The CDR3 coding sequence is TGTGCCAGCAAAATGTCCGGACAGGCTAATTCACCCCTCCACTTT.

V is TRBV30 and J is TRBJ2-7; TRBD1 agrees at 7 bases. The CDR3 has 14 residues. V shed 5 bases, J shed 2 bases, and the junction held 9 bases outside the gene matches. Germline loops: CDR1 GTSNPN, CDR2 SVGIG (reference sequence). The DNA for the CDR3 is TGTGCCTGGGATCAGGGGGTCAGTACCTACGAGCAGTACTTC. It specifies CAWDQGVSTYEQYF.

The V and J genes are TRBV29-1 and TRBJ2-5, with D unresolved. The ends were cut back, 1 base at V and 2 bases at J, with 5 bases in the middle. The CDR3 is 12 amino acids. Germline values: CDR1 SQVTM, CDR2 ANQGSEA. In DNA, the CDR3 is TGCAGCGTTGAAGTCGTTCAAGAGACCCAGTACTTC. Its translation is CSVEVVQETQYF.

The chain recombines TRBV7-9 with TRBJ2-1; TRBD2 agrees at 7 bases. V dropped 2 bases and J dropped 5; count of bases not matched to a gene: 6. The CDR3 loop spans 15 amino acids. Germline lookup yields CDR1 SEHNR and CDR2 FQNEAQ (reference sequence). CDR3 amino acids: CASSLTPAGDNEQFF. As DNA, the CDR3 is TGTGCCAGCAGCTTAACGCCTGCGGGGGACAATGAGCAGTTCTTC.

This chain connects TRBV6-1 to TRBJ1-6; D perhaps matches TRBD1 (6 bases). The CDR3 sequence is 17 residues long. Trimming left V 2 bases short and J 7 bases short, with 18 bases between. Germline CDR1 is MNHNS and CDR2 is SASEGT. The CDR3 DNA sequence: TGTGCCAGCAGTGAATTGGTCCCTACAGGGAACAATTCACCCCTCCACTTT. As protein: CASSELVPTGNNSPLHF.

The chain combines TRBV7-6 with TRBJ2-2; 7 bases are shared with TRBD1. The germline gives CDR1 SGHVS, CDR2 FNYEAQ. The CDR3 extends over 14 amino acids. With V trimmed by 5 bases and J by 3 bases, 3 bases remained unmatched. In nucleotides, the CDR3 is TGTGCCAGCAGCCGACAGGGTTACACCGGGGAGCTGTTTTTT. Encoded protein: CASSRQGYTGELFF.

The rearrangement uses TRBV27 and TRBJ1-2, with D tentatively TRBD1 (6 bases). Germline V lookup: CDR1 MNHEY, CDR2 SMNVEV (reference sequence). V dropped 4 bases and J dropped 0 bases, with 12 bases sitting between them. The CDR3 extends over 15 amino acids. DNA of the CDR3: TGTGCCAGCAGTTCCTGGACAGACGCTAACTATGGCTACACCTTC. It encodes CASSSWTDANYGYTF.

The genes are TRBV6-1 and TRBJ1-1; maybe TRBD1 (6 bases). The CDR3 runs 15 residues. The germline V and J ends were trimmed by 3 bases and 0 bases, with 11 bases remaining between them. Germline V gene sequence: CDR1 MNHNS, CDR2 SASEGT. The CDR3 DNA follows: TGTGCCAGCAGTGAGTACAGGGCCTTGAACACTGAAGCTTTCTTT. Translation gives CASSEYRALNTEAFF.

The CDR3 loop reads CASSGTSLPEAFF. The CDR3 nucleotides read TGTGCCAGCAGTGGAACATCATTGCCCGAAGCTTTCTTT. The chain uses TRBV2 and TRBJ1-1; D call uncertain. Trimming cost V 4 bases and J 8 bases, with 14 bases left between them. The V gene's germline CDR1 is SNHLY and CDR2 FYNNEI. The CDR3 runs to 13 residues.

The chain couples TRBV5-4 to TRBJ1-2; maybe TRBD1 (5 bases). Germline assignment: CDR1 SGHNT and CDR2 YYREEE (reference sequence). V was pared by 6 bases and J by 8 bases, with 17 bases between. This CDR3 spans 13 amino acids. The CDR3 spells CASTFGAERGYTF. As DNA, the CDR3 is TGTGCCAGCACCTTCGGGGCAGAGCGAGGCTACACCTTC.

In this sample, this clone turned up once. CDR3: CASSPGSFWQPQHF. The CDR3 DNA reads TGTGCCAGCAGCCCCGGGTCCTTTTGGCAGCCCCAGCATTTT. The V and J genes are TRBV7-2 and TRBJ1-5; D unclear. Germline-derived CDR1 and CDR2 are SGHTA and FQGNSA. CDR3 length: 14 residues. V lost 5 bases and J 7 bases, leaving 15 bases between the germline ends.

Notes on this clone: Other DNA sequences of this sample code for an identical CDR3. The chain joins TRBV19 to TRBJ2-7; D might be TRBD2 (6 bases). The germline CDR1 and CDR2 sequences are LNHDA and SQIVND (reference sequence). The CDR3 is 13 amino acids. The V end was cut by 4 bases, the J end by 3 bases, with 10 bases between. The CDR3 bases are TGTGCCAGTAGTAGGCGGGGTTACTACGAGCAGTACTTC. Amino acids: CASSRRGYYEQYF.

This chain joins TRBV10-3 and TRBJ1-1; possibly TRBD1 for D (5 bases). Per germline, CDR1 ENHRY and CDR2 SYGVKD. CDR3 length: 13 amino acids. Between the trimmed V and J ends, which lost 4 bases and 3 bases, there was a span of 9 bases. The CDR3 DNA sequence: TGTGCCATCAGTGCAGGGCCCCACACTGAAGCTTTCTTT. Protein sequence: CAISAGPHTEAFF.

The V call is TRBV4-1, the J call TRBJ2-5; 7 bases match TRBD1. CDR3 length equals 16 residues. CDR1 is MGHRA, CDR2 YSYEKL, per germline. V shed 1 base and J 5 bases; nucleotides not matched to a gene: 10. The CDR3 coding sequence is TGCGCCAGCAGCCAAGGTCCAGGGGGTATCGTTGAGACCCAGTACTTC. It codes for CASSQGPGGIVETQYF.

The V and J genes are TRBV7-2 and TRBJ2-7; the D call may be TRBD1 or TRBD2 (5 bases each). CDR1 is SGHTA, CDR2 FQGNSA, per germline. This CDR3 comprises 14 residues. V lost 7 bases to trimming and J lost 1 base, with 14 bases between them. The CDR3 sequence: CASTSRDGSYEQYF. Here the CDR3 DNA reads TGTGCCAGCACCAGCCGGGACGGGTCCTACGAGCAGTACTTC.

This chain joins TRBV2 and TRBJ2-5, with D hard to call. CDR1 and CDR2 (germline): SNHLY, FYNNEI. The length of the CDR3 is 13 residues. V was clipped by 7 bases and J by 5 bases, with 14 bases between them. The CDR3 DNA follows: TGTGCCAGCACCGAAGGTTTGGTGGAGACCCAGTACTTC. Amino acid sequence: CASTEGLVETQYF.

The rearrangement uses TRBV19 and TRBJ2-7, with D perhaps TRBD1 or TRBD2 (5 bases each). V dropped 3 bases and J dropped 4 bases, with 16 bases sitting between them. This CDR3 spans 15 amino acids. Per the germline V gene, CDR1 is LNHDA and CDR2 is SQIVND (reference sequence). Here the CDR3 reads CASSIGAAGKYEQYF. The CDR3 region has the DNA TGTGCCAGTAGTATCGGGGCCGCAGGGAAGTACGAGCAGTACTTC.

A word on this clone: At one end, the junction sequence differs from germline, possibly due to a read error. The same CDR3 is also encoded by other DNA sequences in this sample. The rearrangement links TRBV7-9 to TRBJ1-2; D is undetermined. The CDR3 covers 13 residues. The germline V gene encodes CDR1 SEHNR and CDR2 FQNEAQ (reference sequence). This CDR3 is CASSLDGNYGYTF. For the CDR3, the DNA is TGTGCCAGCAGTTTAGACGGGAACTATGGCTACACCTTC. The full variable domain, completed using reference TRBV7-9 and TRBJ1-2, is DTGVSQNPRHKITKRGQNVTFRCDPISEHNRLYWYRQTLGQGPEFLTYFQNEAQLEKSRLLSDRFSAERPKGSFSTLEIQRTEQGDSAMYLCASSLDGNYGYTFGSGTRLTVV.

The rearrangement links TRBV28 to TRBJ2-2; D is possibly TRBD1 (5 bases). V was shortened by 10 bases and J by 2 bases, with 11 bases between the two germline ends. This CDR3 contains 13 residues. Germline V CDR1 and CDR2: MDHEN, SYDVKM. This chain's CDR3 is CATMTVNTGELFF. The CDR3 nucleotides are TGTGCCACCATGACAGTAAACACCGGGGAGCTGTTTTTT.

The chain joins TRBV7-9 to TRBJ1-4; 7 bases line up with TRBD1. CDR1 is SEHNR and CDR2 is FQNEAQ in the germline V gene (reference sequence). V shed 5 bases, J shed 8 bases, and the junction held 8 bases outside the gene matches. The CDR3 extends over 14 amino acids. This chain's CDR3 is CASSLDRVEEKLFF. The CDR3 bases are TGTGCCAGCAGCCTCGACAGGGTGGAAGAAAAACTGTTTTTT.

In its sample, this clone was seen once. In DNA, the CDR3 is TGTGCCAGCGGCCGAGGGTTAGCGGGCACAGATACGCAGTATTTT. It yields the protein CASGRGLAGTDTQYF. V gene TRBV5-4 combines with J gene TRBJ2-3, with TRBD2 as a possible D gene (6 bases). Germline V CDR1 and CDR2: SGHNT, YYREEE (reference sequence). The CDR3 sequence is 15 residues long. The V end was cut by 7 bases, the J end by 1 base, with 16 bases between.

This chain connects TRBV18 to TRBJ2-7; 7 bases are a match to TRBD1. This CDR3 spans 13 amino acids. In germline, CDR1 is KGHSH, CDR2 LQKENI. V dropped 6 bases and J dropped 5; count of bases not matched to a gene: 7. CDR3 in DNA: TGTGCCAGCTCTAAGAATCAGGGGGACGAGCAGTACTTC. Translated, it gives CASSKNQGDEQYF.

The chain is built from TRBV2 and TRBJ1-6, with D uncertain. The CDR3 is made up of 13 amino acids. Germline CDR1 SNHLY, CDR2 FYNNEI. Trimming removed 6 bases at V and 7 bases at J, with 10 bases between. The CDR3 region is CASRTIGNSPLHF. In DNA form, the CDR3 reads TGTGCCAGCAGGACCATAGGGAATTCACCCCTCCACTTT.